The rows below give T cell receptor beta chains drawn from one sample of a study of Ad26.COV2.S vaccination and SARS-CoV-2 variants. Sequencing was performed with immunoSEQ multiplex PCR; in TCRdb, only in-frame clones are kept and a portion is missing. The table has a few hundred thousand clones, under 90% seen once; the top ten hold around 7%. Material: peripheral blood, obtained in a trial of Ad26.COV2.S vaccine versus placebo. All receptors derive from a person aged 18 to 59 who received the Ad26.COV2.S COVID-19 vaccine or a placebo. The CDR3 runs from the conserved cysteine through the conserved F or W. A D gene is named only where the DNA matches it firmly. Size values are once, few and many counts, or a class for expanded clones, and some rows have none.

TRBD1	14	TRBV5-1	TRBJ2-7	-	TGCGCCAGCAGCCTAGGGACAGATTATTACGAGCAGTACTTC	CASSLGTDYYEQYF
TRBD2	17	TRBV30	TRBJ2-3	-	TGTGCCTGGAGTGGGGCACTAGCGGGGCCAGGCACAGATACGCAGTATTTT	CAWSGALAGPGTDTQYF
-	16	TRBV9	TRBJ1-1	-	TGTGCCAGCAGCGTAGCGATCCGACGGGTTGGGCCTGAAGCTTTCTTT	CASSVAIRRVGPEAFF
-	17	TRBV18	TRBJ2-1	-	TGTGCCAGCTCACTCATTGCCCTGATTAGCTCCTACAATGAGCAGTTCTTC	CASSLIALISSYNEQFF
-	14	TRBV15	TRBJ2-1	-	TGTGCCACCAGCAGACACGTGACCGGAAATGAGCAGTTCTTC	CATSRHVTGNEQFF
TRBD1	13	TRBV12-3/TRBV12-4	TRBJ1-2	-	TGTGCCAGCAGAACGACAGGGAATCGAGGCTACACCTTC	CASRTTGNRGYTF
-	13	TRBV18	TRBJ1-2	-	TGTGCCAGCTCACTCGACGCTAACTATGGCTACACCTTC	CASSLDANYGYTF
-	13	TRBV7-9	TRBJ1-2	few	TGTGCCAGCAGCTTAGCGTCCAGCTATGGCTACACCTTC	CASSLASSYGYTF
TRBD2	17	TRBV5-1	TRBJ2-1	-	TGCGCCAGCAGTTCTTCCCTAGCGGGGTTACTATACAATGAGCAGTTCTTC	CASSSSLAGLLYNEQFF
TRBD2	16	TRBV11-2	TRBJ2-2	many	TGTGCCAGCAGCGCCGCTAGCGGACCGAACACCGGGGAGCTGTTTTTT	CASSAASGPNTGELFF
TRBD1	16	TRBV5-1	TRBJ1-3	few	TGCGCCAGCAGCTTAGAAGGACAGGCATCCTGGGACACCATATATTTT	CASSLEGQASWDTIYF
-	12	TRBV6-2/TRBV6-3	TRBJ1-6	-	TGTGCCAGCAGTTACGTGCCTTCACCCCTCCACTTT	CASSYVPSPLHF
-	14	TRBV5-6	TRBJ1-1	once	TGTGCCAGCAGCTTGTACAGGGTTGGGACTGAAGCTTTCTTT	CASSLYRVGTEAFF
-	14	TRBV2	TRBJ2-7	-	TGTGCCAGCGCGGTCGAAGGTGTGGGGGGCGAGCAGTACTTC	CASAVEGVGGEQYF
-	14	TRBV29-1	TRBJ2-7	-	TGCAGCGTACCGGGACCGTTCCCTTCCTACGAGCAGTACTTC	CSVPGPFPSYEQYF
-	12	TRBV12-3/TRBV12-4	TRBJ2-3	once	TGTGCCAGCAGTTTCGAGGGAGATACGCAGTATTTT	CASSFEGDTQYF
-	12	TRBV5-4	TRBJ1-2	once	TGTGCCACCATGAGCGCTTCCTATGGCTACACCTTC	CATMSASYGYTF
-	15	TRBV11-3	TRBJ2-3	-	TGTGCCAGCAGCCCCCGGGACCACCTGACAGATACGCAGTATTTT	CASSPRDHLTDTQYF
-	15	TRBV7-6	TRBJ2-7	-	TGTGCCAGCAGCTTAGCGAGGCGGGGCTCCTACGAGCAGTACTTC	CASSLARRGSYEQYF
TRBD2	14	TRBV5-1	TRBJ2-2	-	TGCGCCAGCAGGACTAGCCCGAACACCGGGGAGCTGTTTTTT	CASRTSPNTGELFF
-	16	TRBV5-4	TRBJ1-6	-	TGTGCCAGCAGCCCGGGCCGGGACGGGTGGAATTCACCCCTCCACTTT	CASSPGRDGWNSPLHF
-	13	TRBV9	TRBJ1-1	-	TGTGCCAGCAGCGCCGGGCCGAACACTGAAGCTTTCTTT	CASSAGPNTEAFF
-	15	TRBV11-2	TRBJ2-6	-	TGTGCCAGCAGCTTAAATCCACCTGGGGCCAACGTCCTGACTTTC	CASSLNPPGANVLTF
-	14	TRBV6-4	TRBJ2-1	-	TGTGCCAGCAGTGAAGGGGCGCCCTACAATGAGCAGTTCTTC	CASSEGAPYNEQFF
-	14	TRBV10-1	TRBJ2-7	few	TGCGCCAGCTTAAAAAGCATAGAACAGAATACCCAGTACTTC	CASLKSIEQNTQYF
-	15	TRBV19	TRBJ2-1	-	TGTGCCAGCAGACCCCAAGCGGACTACTACAATGAGCAGTTCTTC	CASRPQADYYNEQFF
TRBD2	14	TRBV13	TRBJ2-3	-	TGTGCCAGCAGCTTACCTAGCGGCTCAGATACGCAGTATTTT	CASSLPSGSDTQYF
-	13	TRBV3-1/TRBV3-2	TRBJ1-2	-	TGTGCCAGCAGCCAAGAGGGACCGTATGGCTACACCTTC	CASSQEGPYGYTF
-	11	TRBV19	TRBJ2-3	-	TGTGCCAGTACCTCCTGGAATACGCAGTATTTT	CASTSWNTQYF
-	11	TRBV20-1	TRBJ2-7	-	TGCAGTGCTAGTGGGGCCGCCGGGCAGTACTTC	CSASGAAGQYF
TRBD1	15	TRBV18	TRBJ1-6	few	TGTGCCAGCTCACCATGGTCAGGGGGCGATTCACCCCTCCACTTT	CASSPWSGGDSPLHF
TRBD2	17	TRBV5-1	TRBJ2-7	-	TGCGCCAGCAGCTTGTCCCCAGTAGCGGGGTCCTCCTACGAGCAGTACTTC	CASSLSPVAGSSYEQYF
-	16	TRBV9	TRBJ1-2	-	TGTGCCAGCAGCGTAGCTGGGTCGGGGACCGGAGGAGGCTACACCTTC	CASSVAGSGTGGGYTF
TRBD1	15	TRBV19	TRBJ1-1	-	TGTGCCAGTAGTCCGATTAGGGCAGGGGGCTCCGAAGCTTTCTTT	CASSPIRAGGSEAFF
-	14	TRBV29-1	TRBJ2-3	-	TGCAGCGTTGAGAGGCGGGCGAACACAGATACGCAGTATTTT	CSVERRANTDTQYF
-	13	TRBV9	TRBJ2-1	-	TGTGCCAGCAGCGACAGATCTTACAATGAGCAGTTCTTC	CASSDRSYNEQFF
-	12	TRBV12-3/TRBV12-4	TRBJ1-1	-	TGTGCCAGCAGAAACAGGGCGATGAAGGCTTTCTTT	CASRNRAMKAFF